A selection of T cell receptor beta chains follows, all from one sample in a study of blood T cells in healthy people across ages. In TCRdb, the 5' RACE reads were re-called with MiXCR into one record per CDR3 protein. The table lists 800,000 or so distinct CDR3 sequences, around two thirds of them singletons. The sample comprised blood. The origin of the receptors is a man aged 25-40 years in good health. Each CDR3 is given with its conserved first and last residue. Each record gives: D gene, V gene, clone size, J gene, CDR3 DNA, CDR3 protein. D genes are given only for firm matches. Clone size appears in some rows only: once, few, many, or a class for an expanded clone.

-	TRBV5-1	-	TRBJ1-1	TGCGCCAGCAGCTTGGGTTCGGGGGGCACTGAAGCTTTCTTT	CASSLGSGGTEAFF
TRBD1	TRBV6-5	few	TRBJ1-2	TGTGCCAGCAGTCGACAGGGACCCTATGGCTACACCTTC	CASSRQGPYGYTF
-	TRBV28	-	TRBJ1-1	TGTGCCAGCAGTTCCCCGGGGGGGAGGGGCACTGAAGCTTTCTTT	CASSSPGGRGTEAFF
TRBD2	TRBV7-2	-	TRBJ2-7	TGTGCCAGCAGCTTAGACCCGGGAGGGGGATACGAGCAGTACTTC	CASSLDPGGGYEQYF
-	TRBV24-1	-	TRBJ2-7	TGTGCCACCAGTGGCTTTGACTCCTACGAGCAGTACTTC	CATSGFDSYEQYF
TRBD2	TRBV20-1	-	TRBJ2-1	TGCAGTGCTAGCCTAGCGGCTATTAGCTCCTACAATGAGCAGTTCTTC	CSASLAAISSYNEQFF
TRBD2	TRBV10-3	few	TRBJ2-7	TGTGCCATCAGTCGGGAGGGGTCCTACGAGCAGTACTTC	CAISREGSYEQYF
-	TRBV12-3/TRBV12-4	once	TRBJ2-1	TGTGCCAGCAGTTTCGGCAGTAGGAATGAGCAGTTCTTC	CASSFGSRNEQFF
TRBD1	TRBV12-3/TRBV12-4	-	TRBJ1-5	TGTGCCAGCAGAGAGGGACAGCCTAATCAGCCCCAGCATTTT	CASREGQPNQPQHF
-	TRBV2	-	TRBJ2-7	TGTGCCAGCAGTGAAAGGAACAGGGCCTACGAGCAGTACTTC	CASSERNRAYEQYF
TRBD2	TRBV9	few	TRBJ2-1	TGTGCCAGCAGCGGAGGGGGGACTAGCGCTAACAATGAGCAGTTCTTC	CASSGGGTSANNEQFF
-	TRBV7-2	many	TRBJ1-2	TGTGCCAGCAGCTTTAACTATGGCTACACCTTC	CASSFNYGYTF
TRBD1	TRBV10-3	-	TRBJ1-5	TGTGCCATCAGTGAGCCCCGATCCCGGGACAGGGCCCCCAATCAGCCCCAGCATTTT	CAISEPRSRDRAPNQPQHF
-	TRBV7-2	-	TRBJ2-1	TGTGCCAGCAGTACGTACGGGGAGACCCAGTTCTTC	CASSTYGETQFF
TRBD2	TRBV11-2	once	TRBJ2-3	TGTGCCAGCCGCAACCTAGCGGGCTCAGATACGCAGTATTTT	CASRNLAGSDTQYF
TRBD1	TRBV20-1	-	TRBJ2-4	TGCAGTGCTAGTAGACAGGGGGGGAACAAAAACATTCAGTACTTC	CSASRQGGNKNIQYF
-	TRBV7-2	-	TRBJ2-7	TGTGCCAGCAGCTTATGGACGGAGGTCTCTCACGAGCAGTACTTC	CASSLWTEVSHEQYF
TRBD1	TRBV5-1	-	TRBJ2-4	TGCGCCAGCAGCTTGGTCCAGGGGGCGGATGACAAAAACATTCAGTACTTC	CASSLVQGADDKNIQYF
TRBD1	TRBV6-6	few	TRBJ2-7	TGTGCCAGCAGTTACTTAGACAGGGCCTCCTACGAGCAGTACTTC	CASSYLDRASYEQYF
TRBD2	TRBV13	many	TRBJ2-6	TGTGCCAGCAGCTTAGTAGCGGGGGCCTACTCTGGGGCCAACGTCCTGACTTTC	CASSLVAGAYSGANVLTF
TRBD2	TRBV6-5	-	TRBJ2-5	TGTGCCAGCAGTTACTCACGCAGGCCGGGAGGGACCCAGTACTTC	CASSYSRRPGGTQYF
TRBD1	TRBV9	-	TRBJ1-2	TGTGCCAGCAGCTCCCAAGACAGGGTAGGCGGCTACACCTTC	CASSSQDRVGGYTF